Sequencing of this TCR beta chain was carried out in a study of identifying expanded T cells in peripheral blood. Study results and caveats: Clone count variance between approximately two-week samples rose with total template count.

Germline CDR1 is KGHSH and CDR2 is LQKENI. The V and J ends lost 4 bases and 5 bases, in that order; junction bases with no gene match: 9. The length of the CDR3 is 16 residues. To note about this clone: Antigen: not known.

Using immunoSEQ multiplex PCR, the repertoire was profiled, and TCRdb retains in-frame clones only, with some absent. The sample consists of roughly 100,000 clones, roughly 89% of them appearing once. The rearrangement uses TRBV18 and TRBJ2-7; 12 bases are shared with TRBD1. The receptor was derived from a person aged 18 to 75 in good health. The sequencing input was blood. The CDR3 is CASSLSRGTGGDEQYF. For the CDR3, the DNA is TGTGCCAGCTCACTCTCTCGAGGGACAGGGGGCGACGAGCAGTACTTC.